The 2 T cell receptor beta chains given below trace back to one sample, sequenced in a study of blood T cell repertoires in COVID-19. Sequencing was performed with immunoSEQ multiplex PCR; in TCRdb, only in-frame clones are kept and a portion is missing. The sample holds about 43,000 clones, approximately 90% seen once. Sequencing was done on a sample of peripheral blood. The origin of the receptors is a man aged 55 to 70 with active COVID-19.

The V gene is TRBV4-3, the J gene TRBJ1-1; D ambiguous. V was trimmed by 0 bases and J by 5 bases, leaving 13 bases between them. Germline-derived CDR1 and CDR2 are LGHNA and YSLEER. The CDR3 has 15 amino acids. CDR3 DNA: TGCGCCAGCAGCCAAGATTTGGGAGCGCTAACTGAAGCTTTCTTT. Amino acid sequence: CASSQDLGALTEAFF.

The rearrangement joins TRBV27 to TRBJ2-5, with D uncertain. Germline-derived CDR1 and CDR2 are MNHEY and SMNVEV (reference sequence). Trimming left V 1 base short and J 5 bases short, with 11 bases between. The length of the CDR3 is 14 residues. CDR3 nucleotide sequence: TGTGCCAGCAGTTTATTACCCTCACTGGAGACCCAGTACTTC. Amino acid sequence: CASSLLPSLETQYF.